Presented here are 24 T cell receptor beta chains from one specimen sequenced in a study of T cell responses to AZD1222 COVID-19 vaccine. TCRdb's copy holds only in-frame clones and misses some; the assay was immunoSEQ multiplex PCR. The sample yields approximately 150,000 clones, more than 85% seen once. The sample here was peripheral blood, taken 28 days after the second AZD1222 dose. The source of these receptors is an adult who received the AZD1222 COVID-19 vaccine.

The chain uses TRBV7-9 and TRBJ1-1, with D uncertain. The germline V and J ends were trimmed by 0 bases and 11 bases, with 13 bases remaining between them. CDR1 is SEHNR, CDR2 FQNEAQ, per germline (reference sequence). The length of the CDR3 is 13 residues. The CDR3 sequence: CASSLALSGLAFF. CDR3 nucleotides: TGTGCCAGCAGCTTAGCGCTATCCGGGTTGGCTTTCTTT.

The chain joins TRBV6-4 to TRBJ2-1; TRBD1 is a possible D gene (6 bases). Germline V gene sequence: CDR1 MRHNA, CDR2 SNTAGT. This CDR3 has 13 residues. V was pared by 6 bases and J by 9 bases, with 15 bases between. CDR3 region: CASRATGQGEQFF. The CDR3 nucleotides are TGTGCCAGCAGAGCCACAGGGCAGGGTGAGCAGTTCTTC.

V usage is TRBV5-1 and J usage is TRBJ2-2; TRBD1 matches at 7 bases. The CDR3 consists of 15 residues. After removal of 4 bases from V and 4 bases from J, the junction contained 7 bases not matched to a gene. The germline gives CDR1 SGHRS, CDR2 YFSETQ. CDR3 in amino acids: CASSGGQEGTGELFF. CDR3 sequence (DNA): TGCGCCAGCAGCGGCGGACAGGAAGGCACCGGGGAGCTGTTTTTT.

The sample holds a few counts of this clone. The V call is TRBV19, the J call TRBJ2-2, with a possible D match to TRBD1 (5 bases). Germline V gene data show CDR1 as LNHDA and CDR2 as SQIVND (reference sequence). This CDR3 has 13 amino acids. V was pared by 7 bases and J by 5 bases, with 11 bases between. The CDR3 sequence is CASTGPGTGELFF. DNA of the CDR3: TGTGCCAGTACAGGGCCCGGAACCGGGGAGCTGTTTTTT.

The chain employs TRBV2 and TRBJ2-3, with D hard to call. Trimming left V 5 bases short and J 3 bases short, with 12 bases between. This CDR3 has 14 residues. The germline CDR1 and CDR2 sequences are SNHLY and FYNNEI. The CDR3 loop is CASSNRVSTDTQYF. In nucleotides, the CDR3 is TGTGCCAGCAGTAACCGGGTGTCTACAGATACGCAGTATTTT.

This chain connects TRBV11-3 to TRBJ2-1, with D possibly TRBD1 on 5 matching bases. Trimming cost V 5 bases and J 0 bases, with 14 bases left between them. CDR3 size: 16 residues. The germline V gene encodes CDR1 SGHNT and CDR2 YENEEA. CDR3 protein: CASSPAGSYSYNEQFF. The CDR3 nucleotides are TGTGCCAGCAGCCCGGCAGGGTCCTACTCCTACAATGAGCAGTTCTTC.

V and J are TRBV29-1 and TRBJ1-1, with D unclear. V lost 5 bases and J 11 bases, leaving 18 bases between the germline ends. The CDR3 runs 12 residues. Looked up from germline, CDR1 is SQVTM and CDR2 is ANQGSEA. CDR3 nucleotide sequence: TGCAGCGTTCTACCTGCGGACGATAGGGCTTTCTTT. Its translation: CSVLPADDRAFF.

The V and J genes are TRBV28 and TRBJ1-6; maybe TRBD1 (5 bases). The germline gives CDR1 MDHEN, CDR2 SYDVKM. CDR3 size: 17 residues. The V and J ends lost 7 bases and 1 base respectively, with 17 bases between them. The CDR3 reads CASTPGGIGSYNSPLHF. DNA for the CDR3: TGTGCCAGCACCCCCGGGGGGATAGGGTCCTATAATTCACCCCTCCACTTT.

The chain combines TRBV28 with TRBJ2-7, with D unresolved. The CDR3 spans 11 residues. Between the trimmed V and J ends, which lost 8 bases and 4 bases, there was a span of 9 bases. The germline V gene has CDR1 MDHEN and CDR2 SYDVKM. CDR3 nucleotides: TGTGCCAGCCAGAGGCGTTACGAGCAGTACTTC. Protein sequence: CASQRRYEQYF.

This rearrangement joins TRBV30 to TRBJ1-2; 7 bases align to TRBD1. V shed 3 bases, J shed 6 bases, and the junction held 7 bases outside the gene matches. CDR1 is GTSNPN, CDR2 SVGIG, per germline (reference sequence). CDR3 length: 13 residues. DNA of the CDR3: TGTGCCTGGAGATTAACGGGACAGAATGGCTACACCTTC. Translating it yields CAWRLTGQNGYTF.

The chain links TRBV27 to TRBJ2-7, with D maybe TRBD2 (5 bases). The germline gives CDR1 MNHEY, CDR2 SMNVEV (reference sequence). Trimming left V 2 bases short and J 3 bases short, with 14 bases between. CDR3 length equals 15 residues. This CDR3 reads CASSLAGRSFYEQYF. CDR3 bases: TGTGCCAGCAGTTTAGCGGGCCGTTCCTTCTACGAGCAGTACTTC.

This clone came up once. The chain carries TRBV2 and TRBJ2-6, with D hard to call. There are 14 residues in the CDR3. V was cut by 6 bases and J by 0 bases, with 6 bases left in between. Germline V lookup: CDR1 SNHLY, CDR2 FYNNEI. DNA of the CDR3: TGTGCCAGCAGAGGTCCCTCTGGGGCCAACGTCCTGACTTTC. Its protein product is CASRGPSGANVLTF.

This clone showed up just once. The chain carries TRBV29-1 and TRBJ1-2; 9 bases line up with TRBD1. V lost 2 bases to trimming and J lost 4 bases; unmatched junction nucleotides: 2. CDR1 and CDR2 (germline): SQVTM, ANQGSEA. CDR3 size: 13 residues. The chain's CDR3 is CSVETGGFYGYTF. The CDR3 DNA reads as TGCAGCGTTGAAACAGGGGGCTTCTATGGCTACACCTTC.

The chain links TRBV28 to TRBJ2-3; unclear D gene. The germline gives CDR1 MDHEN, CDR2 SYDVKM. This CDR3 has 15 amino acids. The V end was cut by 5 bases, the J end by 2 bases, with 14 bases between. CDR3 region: CASSPPGGNTDTQYF. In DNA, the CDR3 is TGTGCCAGCAGTCCCCCGGGCGGTAACACAGATACGCAGTATTTT.

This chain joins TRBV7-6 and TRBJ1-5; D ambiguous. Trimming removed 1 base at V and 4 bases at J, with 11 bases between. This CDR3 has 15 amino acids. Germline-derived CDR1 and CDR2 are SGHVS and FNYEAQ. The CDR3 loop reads CASSLGGGRNQPQHF. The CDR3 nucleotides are TGTGCCAGCAGCTTAGGCGGAGGGAGAAATCAGCCCCAGCATTTT.

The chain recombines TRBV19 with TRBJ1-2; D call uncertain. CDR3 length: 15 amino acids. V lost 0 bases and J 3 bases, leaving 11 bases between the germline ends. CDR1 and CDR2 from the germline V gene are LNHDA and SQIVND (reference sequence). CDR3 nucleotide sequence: TGTGCCAGTAGTATAGATCGTAGGAGTGACTATGGCTACACCTTC. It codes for CASSIDRRSDYGYTF.

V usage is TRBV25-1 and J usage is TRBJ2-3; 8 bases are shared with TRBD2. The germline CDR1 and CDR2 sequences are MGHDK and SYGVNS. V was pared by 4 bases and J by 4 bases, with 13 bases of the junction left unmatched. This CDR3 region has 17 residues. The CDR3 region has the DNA TGTGCCAGCAGTGCGACCGTGGGGACTAGTTTCTCAGATACGCAGTATTTT. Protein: CASSATVGTSFSDTQYF.

The CDR3 reads CASSQVTQGEQFF. The CDR3 nucleotides read TGTGCCAGCAGCCAAGTCACCCAAGGGGAGCAGTTCTTC. This sequence joins TRBV3-1 (or the pseudogene TRBV3-2) and TRBJ2-1, with D hard to call. Germline V lookup: CDR1 LGHDT, CDR2 YNNKEL (reference sequence). The CDR3 is made up of 13 amino acids. V lost 1 base and J 10 bases, leaving 11 bases between the germline ends.

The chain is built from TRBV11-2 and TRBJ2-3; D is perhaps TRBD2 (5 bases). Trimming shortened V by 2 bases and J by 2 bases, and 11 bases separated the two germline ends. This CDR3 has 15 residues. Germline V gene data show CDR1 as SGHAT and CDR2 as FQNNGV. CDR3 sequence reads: CASSLSGFYTDTQYF. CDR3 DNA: TGTGCCAGCAGCTTATCGGGGTTTTACACAGATACGCAGTATTTT.

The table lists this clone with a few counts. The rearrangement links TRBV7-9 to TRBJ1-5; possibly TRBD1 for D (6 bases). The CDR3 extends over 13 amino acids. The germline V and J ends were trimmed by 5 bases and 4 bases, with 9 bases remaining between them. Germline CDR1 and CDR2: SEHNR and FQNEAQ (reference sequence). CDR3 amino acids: CASSPQGNQPQHF. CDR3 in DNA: TGTGCCAGCAGCCCCCAGGGGAATCAGCCCCAGCATTTT.

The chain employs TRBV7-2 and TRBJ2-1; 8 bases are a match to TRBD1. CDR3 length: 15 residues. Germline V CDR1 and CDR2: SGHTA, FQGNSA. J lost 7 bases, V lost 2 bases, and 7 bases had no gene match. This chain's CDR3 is CASSLWAGGRNEQFF. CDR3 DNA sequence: TGTGCCAGCAGCTTATGGGCAGGGGGCAGGAATGAGCAGTTCTTC. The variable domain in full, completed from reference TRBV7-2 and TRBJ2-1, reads GAGVSQSPSNKVTEKGKDVELRCDPISGHTALYWYRQSLGQGLEFLIYFQGNSAPDKSGLPSDRFSAERTGGSVSTLTIQRTQQEDSAVYLCASSLWAGGRNEQFFGPGTRLTVL.

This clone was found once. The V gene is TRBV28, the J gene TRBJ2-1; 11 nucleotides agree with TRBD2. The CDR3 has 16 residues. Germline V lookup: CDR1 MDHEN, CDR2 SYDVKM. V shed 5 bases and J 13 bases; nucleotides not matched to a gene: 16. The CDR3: CASSAPGTSGTMNQFF. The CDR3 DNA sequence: TGTGCCAGCAGTGCCCCCGGGACTAGCGGTACAATGAATCAGTTCTTC.

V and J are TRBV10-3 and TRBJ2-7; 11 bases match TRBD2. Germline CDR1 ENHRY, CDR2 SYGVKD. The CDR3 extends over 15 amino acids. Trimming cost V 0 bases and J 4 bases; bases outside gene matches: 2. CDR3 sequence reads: CAISESTSGKYEQYF. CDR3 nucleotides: TGTGCCATCAGTGAGTCGACTAGCGGGAAGTACGAGCAGTACTTC.

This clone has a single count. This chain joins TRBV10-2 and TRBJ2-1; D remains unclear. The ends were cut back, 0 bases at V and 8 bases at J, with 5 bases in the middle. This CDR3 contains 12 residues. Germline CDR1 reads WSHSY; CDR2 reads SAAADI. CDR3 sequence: CASSESIHEQFF. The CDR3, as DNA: TGCGCCAGCAGTGAGTCGATTCATGAGCAGTTCTTC.